The 14 T cell receptor beta chains below were found in one sample sequenced in a study of CD8 T cells in ankylosing spondylitis. Study-level findings and limits: One TCR beta motif, made up of seven to nine highly homologous variants, appeared characteristic of ankylosing spondylitis blood.

TCRdb called the 5' RACE reads again in MiXCR, with one record for every CDR3 protein. The sample lists fewer than 450,000 distinct CDR3 sequences; roughly 17% were seen once. Their target antigens are unknown. The sequenced sample was blood, either unsorted or a sorted T cell fraction (not recorded which). These receptors were obtained from a male donor with ankylosing spondylitis.

V is TRBV6-5 and J is TRBJ1-1; perhaps TRBD1 as D (5 bases). CDR1 is MNHEY, CDR2 SVGAGI, per germline. The V end lost 2 bases, the J end lost 3 bases, and 13 bases lay between the germline ends. The CDR3 runs to 15 residues. The CDR3 is CASSYHTTQDTEAFF. The CDR3 nucleotides are TGTGCCAGCAGTTACCACACCACACAGGACACTGAAGCTTTCTTT.

This chain joins TRBV12-3 or TRBV12-4 and TRBJ1-1, with unresolved D. Between the trimmed V and J ends, which lost 5 bases and 2 bases, there was a span of 15 bases. CDR3 size: 15 residues. CDR3 sequence: CASSTLGGFNTEAFF. DNA of the CDR3: TGTGCCAGCAGTACCCTGGGTGGGTTCAACACTGAAGCTTTCTTT.

The rearrangement links TRBV3-1 to TRBJ1-3; D remains ambiguous. CDR3 length: 12 residues. The germline gives CDR1 LGHDT, CDR2 YNNKEL (reference sequence). Trimming left V 1 base short and J 8 bases short, with 6 bases between. CDR3 in DNA: TGTGCCAGCAGCCAAGTTTCGGACACCATATATTTT. This translates into CASSQVSDTIYF.

Ten or more counts support this clonotype. This rearrangement joins TRBV5-1 to TRBJ1-1; 10 positions agree with TRBD1. The CDR3 has 15 residues. Per germline, CDR1 SGHRS and CDR2 YFSETQ. J lost 1 base, V lost 2 bases, and 2 bases had no gene match. The CDR3 loop reads CASSLDRGRNTEAFF. Here the CDR3 DNA reads TGCGCCAGCAGCTTAGACAGGGGGCGGAACACTGAAGCTTTCTTT.

The gene calls are TRBV4-1 and TRBJ1-3, with D possibly TRBD1 on 5 matching bases. Looked up from germline, CDR1 is MGHRA and CDR2 is YSYEKL. V was trimmed by 0 bases and J by 4 bases, leaving 13 bases between them. The CDR3 sequence is 16 residues long. CDR3 loop: CASSQDIGTSGNTIYF. In nucleotides, the CDR3 is TGCGCCAGCAGCCAAGACATAGGGACTTCAGGAAACACCATATATTTT.

The CDR3 DNA follows: TGTGCCAGTAGTATGGGCCCCTCCACCAACTATTCACCCCTCCACTTT. The encoded protein is CASSMGPSTNYSPLHF. The J gene is TRBJ1-6, the V gene TRBV19; D is unclear. Germline values: CDR1 LNHDA, CDR2 SQIVND (reference sequence). The CDR3 sequence is 16 residues long. V was trimmed by 3 bases and J by 8 bases, leaving 17 bases between them.

Many counts were recorded for this clonotype. The chain joins TRBV12-3 or TRBV12-4 to TRBJ2-7; 14 nucleotides agree with TRBD2. CDR3 length: 15 residues. V shed 4 bases and J 7 bases; nucleotides not matched to a gene: 6. As DNA, the CDR3 is TGTGCCAGCAGTTCGACTAGCGGGAGGGTAGGTGAGCAGTACTTC. Its translation is CASSSTSGRVGEQYF.

The J gene is TRBJ2-1, the V gene TRBV5-1; no definite D call. V shed 0 bases and J shed 6 bases, with 7 bases lying between them. Germline CDR1 is SGHRS and CDR2 is YFSETQ. This CDR3 spans 13 amino acids. The CDR3 DNA is TGCGCCAGCAGCTTGGTTCTCGGCAATGAGCAGTTCTTC. This codes for CASSLVLGNEQFF.

This clonotype was observed a handful of times. J is TRBJ2-1 and V is TRBV9; TRBD2 aligns across 15 bases. The length of the CDR3 is 16 residues. The germline CDR1 and CDR2 sequences are SGDLS and YYNGEE. The V and J ends lost 4 bases and 6 bases, in that order; junction bases with no gene match: 5. For the CDR3, the DNA is TGTGCCAGCAGCTCCAGGACTAGCGGGGGGGTCAATGAGCAGTTCTTC. This gives the protein CASSSRTSGGVNEQFF.

The chain combines TRBV7-8 with TRBJ2-1; D is ambiguous. V lost 5 bases and J lost 1, with 6 bases in between. This CDR3 spans 13 amino acids. From germline, CDR1 is SGHVS and CDR2 FQNEAQ. The CDR3 sequence: CASSTASYNEQFF. The CDR3 DNA reads as TGTGCCAGCAGCACCGCATCCTACAATGAGCAGTTCTTC.

The chain has TRBV20-1 and TRBJ2-5, with 11 bases matching TRBD1. The length of the CDR3 is 15 residues. V was clipped by 2 bases and J by 5 bases; unmatched bases: 7. Germline values: CDR1 DFQATT, CDR2 SNEGSKA (reference sequence). The chain's CDR3 is CSARHGQGAPETQYF. The DNA for the CDR3 is TGCAGTGCTAGACACGGACAGGGGGCCCCTGAGACCCAGTACTTC.

This rearrangement joins TRBV3-1 to TRBJ1-2; no firm D call. V gave up 1 base and J gave up 8 bases, with 14 bases separating them. This CDR3 contains 14 residues. Germline lookup yields CDR1 LGHDT and CDR2 YNNKEL (reference sequence). The CDR3 is CASSQVAGDKGYTF. CDR3 sequence (DNA): TGTGCCAGCAGCCAAGTTGCCGGCGATAAAGGCTACACCTTC.

This clonotype was found a few times. The chain recombines TRBV4-2 with TRBJ2-7; unclear D gene. The CDR3 sequence is 17 residues long. V was trimmed by 2 bases and J by 0 bases, leaving 17 bases between them. Germline V gene sequence: CDR1 LGHNA, CDR2 YNFKEQ. CDR3 nucleotide sequence: TGTGCCAGCAGCCAAACCTCGACTGGCGGTACCTCCTACGAGCAGTACTTC. Its protein is CASSQTSTGGTSYEQYF.

This rearrangement joins TRBV20-1 to TRBJ1-5; D uncertain. This CDR3 is built from 15 residues. Trimming took off 3 bases at V and 2 bases at J, with 14 bases between the two ends. Germline CDR1 is DFQATT and CDR2 is SNEGSKA (reference sequence). The CDR3, as DNA: TGCAGTGCTAGGTCGAGGGAAGGTGGCAATCAGCCCCAGCATTTT. It translates to CSARSREGGNQPQHF.